These 27 T cell receptor beta chains were sequenced from one sample in a study of blood T cell repertoires in COVID-19. Method: immunoSEQ multiplex PCR; TCRdb's copy keeps in-frame clones and lacks some. Here the sample spans 130,000 to 150,000 clones, 70% to 90% being singletons. Sequences were obtained from peripheral blood. These receptors all stem from a woman aged 40 to 50 with active or convalescent COVID-19.

This sequence joins TRBV5-6 and TRBJ1-3; 7 bases fit TRBD1. The V segment lost 3 bases and the J segment 3 bases; nucleotides outside the gene matches: 9. This CDR3 has 16 residues. Germline V gene sequence: CDR1 SGHDT, CDR2 YYEEEE. The CDR3 coding sequence is TGTGCCAGCAGCTATAGACAGGGTGGACGTGGAAACACCATATATTTT. Amino acid sequence: CASSYRQGGRGNTIYF.

This chain uses TRBV30 with TRBJ1-5; 8 bases align to TRBD1. The CDR3 is made up of 14 amino acids. Germline trimming cut 1 base from V and 5 bases from J; bases unmatched to any gene: 4. Germline V lookup: CDR1 GTSNPN, CDR2 SVGIG (reference sequence). The CDR3 is CAWSASGGHQPQHF. Here the CDR3 DNA reads TGTGCCTGGAGTGCCTCAGGGGGCCATCAGCCCCAGCATTTT.

This clone was detected a few times. Its ends do not fully match the called genes, so a read error is possible. CDR3 residues: CASSPDWAYGQYF. The CDR3 DNA follows: TGTGCCAGCAGCCCCGATTGGGCGTACGGGCAGTACTTC. The chain recombines TRBV11-2 with TRBJ2-7; D unresolved. This CDR3 has 13 amino acids. The germline V gene encodes CDR1 SGHAT and CDR2 FQNNGV.

This chain connects TRBV3-1 (or the pseudogene TRBV3-2) to TRBJ1-4; unclear D gene. The V gene's germline CDR1 is LGHDT and CDR2 YNNKEL (reference sequence). The CDR3 extends over 15 amino acids. The germline V and J ends were trimmed by 8 bases and 8 bases, with 21 bases remaining between them. The CDR3 is CASGHPPGPGEKLFF. Written as DNA, the CDR3 is TGTGCCAGCGGTCACCCGCCTGGGCCTGGCGAAAAACTGTTTTTT.

The gene calls are TRBV19 and TRBJ2-7; D might be TRBD2 (6 bases). CDR3 length: 14 residues. Germline CDR1 is LNHDA and CDR2 is SQIVND (reference sequence). V was clipped by 5 bases and J by 3 bases, with 14 bases between them. The CDR3 is CASSPDVGGYEQYF. The CDR3 DNA is TGTGCCAGTAGTCCTGACGTGGGGGGCTACGAGCAGTACTTC. Full variable domain (rest looked up from reference TRBV19 and TRBJ2-7): DGGITQSPKYLFRKEGQNVTLSCEQNLNHDAMYWYRQDPGQGLRLIYYSQIVNDFQKGDIAEGYSVSREKKESFPLTVTSAQKNPTAFYLCASSPDVGGYEQYFGPGTRLTVT.

The chain carries TRBV5-5 and TRBJ1-2; D is unresolved. The CDR3 is made up of 13 amino acids. Trimming removed 0 bases from V and 8 bases from J, with 11 bases in between. The germline CDR1 and CDR2 sequences are SGHKS and YYEKEE (reference sequence). CDR3 coding DNA: TGTGCCAGCAGCTTGGGGCGGGATCTGGGCTACACCTTC. Translating it yields CASSLGRDLGYTF.

The chain is built from TRBV9 and TRBJ1-3; no clear D. This CDR3 region has 15 residues. Germline V gene lookup returns CDR1 SGDLS and CDR2 YYNGEE. Trimming took 0 bases from V and 0 from J, leaving 7 bases between them. CDR3 DNA sequence: TGTGCCAGCAGCGTAGATGAGATCTCTGGAAACACCATATATTTT. Translation: CASSVDEISGNTIYF.

This sequence joins TRBV28 and TRBJ2-7, with TRBD1 matching over 9 bases. The V and J ends lost 6 bases and 2 bases, in that order; junction bases with no gene match: 8. Looked up from germline, CDR1 is MDHEN and CDR2 is SYDVKM. The CDR3 spans 15 residues. The CDR3 DNA sequence: TGTGCCAGCAGCTACACCGGGACAGGGACCTACGAGCAGTACTTC. It translates to CASSYTGTGTYEQYF.

V gene TRBV18 combines with J gene TRBJ2-2; weak D call: TRBD2 (6 bases). The germline V gene has CDR1 KGHSH and CDR2 LQKENI. With 3 bases removed from V and 1 base from J, the gap between germline ends came to 15 bases. The length of the CDR3 is 17 residues. The CDR3 DNA sequence: TGTGCCAGCTCACCGACCCTCGGAGGGGTGAACACCGGGGAGCTGTTTTTT. Translated, it gives CASSPTLGGVNTGELFF. Filled out from reference TRBV18 and TRBJ2-2, the complete variable domain reads NAGVMQNPRHLVRRRGQEARLRCSPMKGHSHVYWYRQLPEEGLKFMVYLQKENIIDESGMPKERFSAEFPKEGPSILRIQQVVRGDSAAYFCASSPTLGGVNTGELFFGEGSRLTVL.

The chain has TRBV10-3 and TRBJ2-3; 13 bases line up with TRBD2. The CDR3 is 17 residues long. The germline CDR1 and CDR2 sequences are ENHRY and SYGVKD. Trimming at V came to 2 bases and at J to 4 bases, leaving 6 bases not matched to a gene. The CDR3 region is CAISERTSGGVSDTQYF. The CDR3 coding sequence is TGTGCCATCAGTGAGAGAACTAGCGGGGGGGTGTCAGATACGCAGTATTTT.

The J gene is TRBJ2-3, the V gene TRBV7-2; D may be TRBD2 (5 bases). Deletions cut 2 bases from V and 8 bases from J, with 23 bases between. Germline V CDR1 and CDR2: SGHTA, FQGNSA. CDR3 length: 17 amino acids. CDR3 residues: CASSLFRGKGPGGTQYF. CDR3 nucleotide sequence: TGTGCCAGCAGCTTATTCCGGGGAAAGGGCCCGGGCGGTACGCAGTATTTT.

The chain is built from TRBV24-1 and TRBJ1-1; possibly TRBD1 for D (6 bases). The germline CDR1 and CDR2 sequences are KGHDR and SFDVKD. The CDR3 contains 15 residues. Trimming removed 7 bases from V and 4 bases from J, with 18 bases in between. The CDR3 nucleotides read TGTGCCACCAGAGGCGATGGGGGGGCCCGCACTGAAGCTTTCTTT. It translates to CATRGDGGARTEAFF.

The chain employs TRBV7-2 and TRBJ1-2, with D maybe TRBD1 (5 bases). This CDR3 has 13 residues. Germline CDR1 and CDR2: SGHTA and FQGNSA. V lost 3 bases and J 8 bases, leaving 13 bases between the germline ends. The CDR3 bases are TGTGCCAGCAGCTTCGCAGGGACTAGGGGCTACACCTTC. As protein: CASSFAGTRGYTF.

The rearrangement joins TRBV7-2 to TRBJ2-1; perhaps TRBD2 as D (6 bases). This CDR3 comprises 15 residues. The V and J ends lost 4 bases and 1 base respectively, with 11 bases between them. Germline loops: CDR1 SGHTA, CDR2 FQGNSA. This CDR3 reads CASSSWRGSYNEQFF. Here the CDR3 DNA reads TGTGCCAGCAGCTCATGGAGGGGATCCTACAATGAGCAGTTCTTC.

The CDR3 region is CASSYDGREGDEQYF. For the CDR3, the DNA is TGTGCCAGCAGTTACGATGGGCGGGAGGGCGACGAGCAGTACTTC. The V and J genes are TRBV6-5 and TRBJ2-7, with 9 bases matching TRBD2. The V segment lost 2 bases and the J segment 5 bases; nucleotides outside the gene matches: 7. The CDR3 is 15 amino acids. CDR1 is MNHEY and CDR2 is SVGAGI in the germline V gene.

The chain uses TRBV7-9 and TRBJ1-2; 9 bases are a match to TRBD1. Germline V gives CDR1 SEHNR, CDR2 FQNEAQ (reference sequence). V lost 0 bases, J lost 8 bases, and 4 bases stayed unmatched. The CDR3 consists of 14 residues. CDR3 sequence reads: CASSLARDREGYTF. The CDR3 bases are TGTGCCAGCAGCTTAGCCCGGGACAGGGAAGGCTACACCTTC.

The chain links TRBV5-6 to TRBJ1-6, with 7 bases fitting TRBD1. The CDR3 loop spans 15 amino acids. Germline trimming cut 2 bases from V and 7 bases from J; bases unmatched to any gene: 6. Germline V gene data show CDR1 as SGHDT and CDR2 as YYEEEE. The CDR3 protein is CASSFGQGVNSPLHF. The CDR3 DNA sequence: TGTGCCAGCAGCTTCGGCCAGGGGGTAAATTCACCCCTCCACTTT.

The chain has TRBV30 and TRBJ1-1; D is undetermined. This CDR3 contains 12 residues. Germline V gene data show CDR1 as GTSNPN and CDR2 as SVGIG (reference sequence). V was shortened by 4 bases and J by 11 bases, with 17 bases between the two germline ends. For the CDR3, the DNA is TGTGCCTGGATCCGCGGGAAGATATGGGCTTTCTTT. It translates to CAWIRGKIWAFF.

The chain recombines TRBV11-2 with TRBJ2-5, with D maybe TRBD1 (5 bases). V shed 1 base and J shed 2 bases, with 14 bases lying between them. CDR3 length equals 16 residues. CDR1 is SGHAT and CDR2 is FQNNGV in the germline V gene. In DNA form, the CDR3 reads TGTGCCAGCAGCTTAGGAGGCAGTAGGGGACAAGAGACCCAGTACTTC. Its protein product is CASSLGGSRGQETQYF. The full variable domain, completed using reference TRBV11-2 and TRBJ2-5, is EAGVAQSPRYKIIEKRQSVAFWCNPISGHATLYWYQQILGQGPKLLIQFQNNGVVDDSQLPKDRFSAERLKGVDSTLKIQPAKLEDSAVYLCASSLGGSRGQETQYFGPGTRLLVL.

The chain links TRBV29-1 to TRBJ1-2; 8 bases map to TRBD1. The CDR3 is made up of 10 amino acids. Germline V gene data show CDR1 as SQVTM and CDR2 as ANQGSEA. Losses at the gene ends were 8 bases for V and 11 bases for J; bases not matched to a gene: 7. CDR3 sequence: CSSSTGEYTF. The DNA of the CDR3 is TGCAGCTCCTCGACAGGGGAATACACCTTC.

The J gene is TRBJ1-1, the V gene TRBV10-1; 7 bases align to TRBD1. The CDR3 is 14 residues long. CDR1 is WNHNN, CDR2 SYGVQD, per germline (reference sequence). V shed 6 bases, J shed 1 base, and the junction held 5 bases outside the gene matches. In DNA form, the CDR3 reads TGCGCCAGCAGAGCACAGGGGAGGAACACTGAAGCTTTCTTT. It codes for CASRAQGRNTEAFF.

The genes are TRBV28 and TRBJ2-2; the D is unclear. The length of the CDR3 is 13 residues. With 7 bases removed from V and 3 bases from J, the gap between germline ends came to 9 bases. Germline V gene data show CDR1 as MDHEN and CDR2 as SYDVKM. CDR3 DNA: TGTGCCAGCAATACTATAGACACCGGGGAGCTGTTTTTT. As protein: CASNTIDTGELFF.

The chain couples TRBV10-2 to TRBJ2-7, with 10 bases matching TRBD1. In germline, CDR1 is WSHSY, CDR2 SAAADI. V shed 10 bases, J shed 5 bases, and the junction held 14 bases outside the gene matches. The CDR3 contains 15 residues. This CDR3 reads CATLSTGGGSDEQYF. The CDR3 nucleotides are TGCGCCACTCTTTCGACAGGGGGCGGTTCGGACGAGCAGTACTTC.

The gene calls are TRBV13 and TRBJ1-1; the D gene is possibly TRBD1 (5 bases). The CDR3 consists of 15 residues. CDR1 is PRHDT, CDR2 FYEKMQ, per germline (reference sequence). Trimming took 0 bases from V and 4 from J, leaving 12 bases between them. This CDR3 reads CASSLGQGAGTEAFF. In nucleotides, the CDR3 is TGTGCCAGCAGCTTAGGGCAGGGCGCCGGCACTGAAGCTTTCTTT.

The chain carries TRBV7-9 and TRBJ2-5, with TRBD1 identical over 7 bases. The V gene end was trimmed by 1 base and the J gene end by 0 bases; junction bases not matched to a gene: 5. CDR1 SEHNR and CDR2 FQNEAQ come from the germline V gene (reference sequence). CDR3 length: 16 residues. CDR3 in DNA: TGTGCCAGCAGCTTAGATGCCGGGACAGACCAAGAGACCCAGTACTTC. Encoded protein: CASSLDAGTDQETQYF.

The V and J genes are TRBV7-9 and TRBJ2-7; the D is unclear. There are 15 residues in the CDR3. V lost 1 base, J lost 1 base, and 11 bases lay in between. The V gene's germline CDR1 is SEHNR and CDR2 FQNEAQ (reference sequence). CDR3 coding DNA: TGTGCCAGCAGCTTAGTTCCGGAGAAGTCCTACGAGCAGTACTTC. Residues: CASSLVPEKSYEQYF.

The CDR3 is CASSHRERPSLGRRNEQFF. CDR3 nucleotide sequence: TGTGCCAGCAGCCATCGTGAGAGGCCTAGCCTCGGCCGTCGGAATGAGCAGTTCTTC. The chain employs TRBV7-6 and TRBJ2-1, with a possible D match to TRBD2 (5 bases). Germline V gene lookup returns CDR1 SGHVS and CDR2 FNYEAQ. V lost 5 bases and J lost 7, with 30 bases in between. CDR3 length equals 19 residues.